This T cell receptor (beta chain) was captured in a study of cytomegalovirus exposure and HLA in healthy donors. This CDR3 region has 12 residues. Germline V gene sequence: CDR1 MNHNS, CDR2 SASEGT. The V and J ends lost 2 bases and 7 bases, in that order; junction bases with no gene match: 1. Primers for the PCR totalled 60 Vbeta and 13 Jbeta. Assay: immunoSEQ multiplex PCR; the TCRdb copy retains only in-frame clones and omits some. The sample consists of around 130,000 clones, about 76% of them appearing once. The clonotype was recovered from a man aged 40-55 years in good health and CMV-seropositive. Input material: PBMCs. The chain joins TRBV6-1 to TRBJ1-2; 7 bases fit TRBD1. DNA of the CDR3: TGTGCCAGCAGTGAAAGGGGGCGTGGCTACACCTTC. It specifies CASSERGRGYTF.